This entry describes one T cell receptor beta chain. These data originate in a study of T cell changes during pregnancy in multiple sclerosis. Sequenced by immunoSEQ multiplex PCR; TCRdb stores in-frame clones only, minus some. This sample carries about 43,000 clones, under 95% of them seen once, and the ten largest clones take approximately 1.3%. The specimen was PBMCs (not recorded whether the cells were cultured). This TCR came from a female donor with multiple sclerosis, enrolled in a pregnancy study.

Here the CDR3 DNA reads TGTGCCAGCTCACCAAACCGAGGGAAAATAGGGAAAGACAATGAGCAGTTCTTC. It codes for CASSPNRGKIGKDNEQFF. This rearrangement joins TRBV18 to TRBJ2-1; a possible D gene is TRBD2 (5 bases). V lost 2 bases, J lost 5 bases, and 22 bases lay in between. The CDR3 covers 18 residues. From germline, CDR1 is KGHSH and CDR2 LQKENI. The full variable domain, rest sourced from reference TRBV18 and TRBJ2-1, is NAGVMQNPRHLVRRRGQEARLRCSPMKGHSHVYWYRQLPEEGLKFMVYLQKENIIDESGMPKERFSAEFPKEGPSILRIQQVVRGDSAAYFCASSPNRGKIGKDNEQFFGPGTRLTVL.